Listed below are T cell receptor beta chains from one sample, sequenced in a study of blood T cell repertoires in COVID-19. Assay used: immunoSEQ multiplex PCR; TCRdb lists only in-frame clones, some missing. The table has 65,000 to 90,000 clones, around 87% seen once. The sequencing sample was made of peripheral blood. These receptors were taken from a woman aged 18 to 35 with acute or convalescent COVID-19. The CDR3 runs from the conserved cysteine through the conserved F or W. The order of the fields is V gene, D gene, clone size, J gene, CDR3 protein, CDR3 DNA. D genes are given only for firm matches. Not every row has a clone size; where given, it reads once, few, many or a size class.

v_call: TRBV28
d_call: -
clone_size: -
j_call: TRBJ1-5
cdr3_aa: CASRNRQNSNQPQHF
cdr3_nt: TGTGCCAGCAGAAATCGACAGAATAGCAATCAGCCCCAGCATTTT

v_call: TRBV28
d_call: -
clone_size: -
j_call: TRBJ2-5
cdr3_aa: CASSGPAAPTGDF
cdr3_nt: TGTGCCAGCAGTGGTCCCGCCGCCCCGACGGGGGACTTC

v_call: TRBV2
d_call: TRBD1
clone_size: -
j_call: TRBJ1-2
cdr3_aa: CASKRQGVDYGYTF
cdr3_nt: TGTGCCAGCAAAAGACAGGGTGTCGACTATGGCTACACCTTC

v_call: TRBV19
d_call: TRBD1
clone_size: -
j_call: TRBJ2-1
cdr3_aa: CASSIADRDGNEQFF
cdr3_nt: TGTGCCAGTAGTATCGCGGACAGGGATGGGAATGAGCAGTTCTTC

v_call: TRBV7-2
d_call: -
clone_size: once
j_call: TRBJ2-1
cdr3_aa: CASSLRQYNEQFF
cdr3_nt: TGTGCCAGCAGCTTAAGACAGTACAATGAGCAGTTCTTC

v_call: TRBV19
d_call: -
clone_size: -
j_call: TRBJ2-1
cdr3_aa: CASSTLNEQFF
cdr3_nt: TGTGCCAGTAGTACCCTTAATGAGCAGTTCTTC

v_call: TRBV19
d_call: -
clone_size: -
j_call: TRBJ1-3
cdr3_aa: CASTKGGSGNTIYF
cdr3_nt: TGTGCCAGTACTAAAGGCGGGAGTGGAAACACCATATATTTT

v_call: TRBV19
d_call: TRBD2
clone_size: few
j_call: TRBJ2-7
cdr3_aa: CASSTTSGSWGEQYF
cdr3_nt: TGTGCCAGTAGTACGACTAGCGGGAGTTGGGGCGAGCAGTACTTC

v_call: TRBV27
d_call: TRBD1
clone_size: -
j_call: TRBJ2-7
cdr3_aa: CASSLSPGQVDEQYF
cdr3_nt: TGTGCCAGCAGTTTGTCACCGGGACAGGTTGACGAGCAGTACTTC

v_call: TRBV30
d_call: -
clone_size: -
j_call: TRBJ1-3
cdr3_aa: CAWSGGSGNTIYF
cdr3_nt: TGTGCCTGGAGCGGGGGGTCAGGAAACACCATATATTTT

v_call: TRBV4-2
d_call: TRBD1
clone_size: -
j_call: TRBJ1-1
cdr3_aa: CASSQAGQGGNTEAFF
cdr3_nt: TGTGCCAGCAGCCAAGCGGGACAGGGGGGGAACACTGAAGCTTTCTTT

v_call: TRBV12-5
d_call: -
clone_size: -
j_call: TRBJ2-2
cdr3_aa: CASDYRVVLFF
cdr3_nt: TGTGCTAGTGATTACAGGGTGGTGCTGTTTTTT

v_call: TRBV6-4
d_call: TRBD2
clone_size: -
j_call: TRBJ2-3
cdr3_aa: CASTPLGGRDTDTQYF
cdr3_nt: TGTGCCAGCACCCCGTTGGGCGGGAGGGACACAGATACGCAGTATTTT

v_call: TRBV6-6
d_call: -
clone_size: -
j_call: TRBJ2-7
cdr3_aa: CASSYGQGQYEQYF
cdr3_nt: TGTGCCAGCAGTTACGGGCAGGGACAATACGAGCAGTACTTC

v_call: TRBV7-9
d_call: TRBD1
clone_size: -
j_call: TRBJ2-3
cdr3_aa: CASSADRLTSTDTQYF
cdr3_nt: TGTGCCAGCAGCGCGGACAGGCTAACTAGCACAGATACGCAGTATTTT

v_call: TRBV28
d_call: -
clone_size: -
j_call: TRBJ1-3
cdr3_aa: CAARRTRENTIYF
cdr3_nt: TGTGCCGCCCGCCGAACACGGGAAAACACCATATATTTT

v_call: TRBV2
d_call: -
clone_size: -
j_call: TRBJ1-5
cdr3_aa: CASSEMGRKQPQHF
cdr3_nt: TGTGCCAGCAGTGAGATGGGCCGAAAGCAGCCCCAGCATTTT

v_call: TRBV27
d_call: TRBD2
clone_size: -
j_call: TRBJ2-1
cdr3_aa: CASSSGTSGYNEQFF
cdr3_nt: TGTGCCAGCAGTTCCGGGACTAGCGGGTACAATGAGCAGTTCTTC

v_call: TRBV6-5
d_call: TRBD1
clone_size: -
j_call: TRBJ1-2
cdr3_aa: CASSYGDRGDGYTF
cdr3_nt: TGTGCCAGCAGTTACGGGGACAGGGGCGATGGCTACACCTTC

v_call: TRBV6-6
d_call: -
clone_size: -
j_call: TRBJ1-5
cdr3_aa: CASSYSGGNQPQHF
cdr3_nt: TGTGCCAGCAGTTACTCAGGGGGCAATCAGCCCCAGCATTTT

v_call: TRBV7-2
d_call: TRBD2
clone_size: -
j_call: TRBJ2-3
cdr3_aa: CASSFPRSRGVGDTQYF
cdr3_nt: TGTGCCAGCAGCTTCCCCCGAAGCCGGGGGGTTGGAGATACGCAGTATTTT

v_call: TRBV30
d_call: -
clone_size: -
j_call: TRBJ1-2
cdr3_aa: CAWSVQTVMSYGYTF
cdr3_nt: TGTGCCTGGAGTGTACAGACGGTGATGAGCTATGGCTACACCTTC

v_call: TRBV4-3
d_call: TRBD2
clone_size: -
j_call: TRBJ2-7
cdr3_aa: CASSQGLAGGPGSYEQYF
cdr3_nt: TGCGCCAGCAGCCAAGGACTAGCGGGAGGGCCGGGGTCCTACGAGCAGTACTTC

v_call: TRBV28
d_call: -
clone_size: -
j_call: TRBJ2-7
cdr3_aa: CASSKTYEQYF
cdr3_nt: TGTGCCAGCAGCAAAACCTACGAGCAGTACTTC

v_call: TRBV11-2
d_call: TRBD2
clone_size: -
j_call: TRBJ2-3
cdr3_aa: CASSFAGGLTDTQYF
cdr3_nt: TGTGCCAGCAGCTTTGCGGGAGGGTTAACAGATACGCAGTATTTT

v_call: TRBV2
d_call: -
clone_size: -
j_call: TRBJ2-1
cdr3_aa: CASSSSGLQYEQFF
cdr3_nt: TGTGCCAGCAGTAGTTCTGGTTTACAATATGAGCAGTTCTTC

v_call: TRBV15
d_call: TRBD1
clone_size: once
j_call: TRBJ2-3
cdr3_aa: CATSRVQGASDTQYF
cdr3_nt: TGTGCCACCAGCAGAGTACAGGGGGCCTCAGATACGCAGTATTTT

v_call: TRBV11-3
d_call: -
clone_size: -
j_call: TRBJ2-3
cdr3_aa: CASSLGLDPNTDTQYF
cdr3_nt: TGTGCCAGCAGCTTGGGGCTAGATCCCAACACAGATACGCAGTATTTT

v_call: TRBV18
d_call: TRBD1
clone_size: -
j_call: TRBJ1-2
cdr3_aa: CASSPRQYDREYGYTF
cdr3_nt: TGTGCCAGCTCACCGAGACAATACGACAGGGAATATGGCTACACCTTC

v_call: TRBV12-3/TRBV12-4
d_call: -
clone_size: -
j_call: TRBJ1-1
cdr3_aa: CASSFGDTTEAFF
cdr3_nt: TGTGCCAGCAGTTTCGGGGACACCACTGAAGCTTTCTTT

v_call: TRBV28
d_call: -
clone_size: -
j_call: TRBJ2-3
cdr3_aa: CASSFLTAGTDTQYF
cdr3_nt: TGTGCCAGCAGTTTTCTTACAGCCGGCACAGATACGCAGTATTTT

v_call: TRBV5-4
d_call: -
clone_size: once
j_call: TRBJ2-5
cdr3_aa: CASREGPHKETQYF
cdr3_nt: TGTGCCAGCAGGGAGGGACCGCACAAAGAGACCCAGTACTTC

v_call: TRBV5-8
d_call: TRBD2
clone_size: -
j_call: TRBJ2-5
cdr3_aa: CATTVGGGDQETQYF
cdr3_nt: TGTGCCACCACAGTGGGTGGGGGGGACCAAGAGACCCAGTACTTC

v_call: TRBV19
d_call: TRBD1
clone_size: -
j_call: TRBJ1-5
cdr3_aa: CASSRGHQPQHF
cdr3_nt: TGTGCCAGTAGCAGGGGGCATCAGCCCCAGCATTTT

v_call: TRBV3-1/TRBV3-2
d_call: TRBD1
clone_size: once
j_call: TRBJ1-2
cdr3_aa: CASSLGTVLGYTF
cdr3_nt: TGTGCCAGCAGCCTAGGGACAGTGTTAGGCTACACCTTC

v_call: TRBV11-3
d_call: TRBD1
clone_size: -
j_call: TRBJ1-2
cdr3_aa: CASSERTGEGYTF
cdr3_nt: TGTGCCAGCAGCGAACGGACAGGGGAGGGCTACACCTTC

v_call: TRBV15
d_call: -
clone_size: -
j_call: TRBJ1-2
cdr3_aa: CATSRVRGTPSNYGYTF
cdr3_nt: TGTGCCACCAGCAGAGTTAGGGGGACACCTTCTAACTATGGCTACACCTTC

v_call: TRBV6-5
d_call: TRBD1
clone_size: -
j_call: TRBJ1-2
cdr3_aa: CASTKTGWDGYTF
cdr3_nt: TGTGCCAGCACCAAGACAGGGTGGGATGGCTACACCTTC

v_call: TRBV19
d_call: -
clone_size: -
j_call: TRBJ1-4
cdr3_aa: CASSMWTTNEKLFF
cdr3_nt: TGTGCCAGTAGTATGTGGACTACTAATGAAAAACTGTTTTTT

v_call: TRBV7-8
d_call: TRBD2
clone_size: once
j_call: TRBJ2-1
cdr3_aa: CASRLAGDYNEQFF
cdr3_nt: TGTGCCAGCAGACTAGCGGGAGACTACAATGAGCAGTTCTTC

v_call: TRBV5-6
d_call: -
clone_size: -
j_call: TRBJ1-1
cdr3_aa: CASSLVYRANEMNTEAFF
cdr3_nt: TGTGCCAGCAGCTTGGTGTACAGGGCGAATGAAATGAACACTGAAGCTTTCTTT

v_call: TRBV30
d_call: TRBD2
clone_size: once
j_call: TRBJ2-1
cdr3_aa: CAWKEILRGEYNEQFF
cdr3_nt: TGTGCCTGGAAGGAAATATTGCGGGGGGAATACAATGAGCAGTTCTTC

v_call: TRBV4-3
d_call: TRBD2
clone_size: once
j_call: TRBJ2-7
cdr3_aa: CASSQGLAGNEQYF
cdr3_nt: TGCGCCAGCAGCCAGGGACTAGCGGGAAACGAGCAGTACTTC

v_call: TRBV5-1
d_call: -
clone_size: -
j_call: TRBJ2-2
cdr3_aa: CASSAQGHTGELFF
cdr3_nt: TGCGCCAGCAGCGCGCAGGGGCACACCGGGGAGCTGTTTTTT

v_call: TRBV7-8
d_call: -
clone_size: -
j_call: TRBJ2-2
cdr3_aa: CASSLANRVNTGELFF
cdr3_nt: TGTGCCAGCAGCTTAGCGAACAGAGTTAACACCGGGGAGCTGTTTTTT

v_call: TRBV6-5
d_call: -
clone_size: -
j_call: TRBJ2-3
cdr3_aa: CASSYSNRGTDTQYF
cdr3_nt: TGTGCCAGCAGTTACTCGAACAGGGGCACAGATACGCAGTATTTT

v_call: TRBV5-5
d_call: -
clone_size: few
j_call: TRBJ1-2
cdr3_aa: CASRQIGDYGYTF
cdr3_nt: TGTGCCAGCAGACAGATAGGGGACTATGGCTACACCTTC

v_call: TRBV6-1
d_call: -
clone_size: -
j_call: TRBJ1-1
cdr3_aa: CASSEYNTEAFF
cdr3_nt: TGTGCCAGCAGTGAATATAACACTGAAGCTTTCTTT

v_call: TRBV6-5
d_call: -
clone_size: -
j_call: TRBJ1-6
cdr3_aa: CASSLQGYSPLHF
cdr3_nt: TGTGCCAGCAGTCTCCAGGGTTACTCACCCCTCCACTTT

v_call: TRBV7-2
d_call: TRBD2
clone_size: -
j_call: TRBJ2-1
cdr3_aa: CASSSSGSPNEQFF
cdr3_nt: TGTGCCAGCAGCTCCAGCGGGAGTCCCAATGAGCAGTTCTTC

v_call: TRBV10-1
d_call: TRBD2
clone_size: -
j_call: TRBJ2-7
cdr3_aa: CASSDGLAGDTYEQYF
cdr3_nt: TGCGCCAGCAGTGATGGACTAGCGGGGGACACCTACGAGCAGTACTTC

v_call: TRBV5-1
d_call: TRBD1
clone_size: -
j_call: TRBJ1-1
cdr3_aa: CASSLDRGYAEAFF
cdr3_nt: TGCGCCAGCAGCTTGGACAGGGGCTACGCTGAAGCTTTCTTT

v_call: TRBV30
d_call: TRBD1
clone_size: -
j_call: TRBJ1-6
cdr3_aa: CAWSEGQHYNSPLHF
cdr3_nt: TGTGCCTGGAGTGAGGGACAGCACTATAATTCACCCCTCCACTTT

v_call: TRBV6-6
d_call: TRBD1
clone_size: -
j_call: TRBJ2-5
cdr3_aa: CASSARQGMEETQYF
cdr3_nt: TGTGCCAGCAGTGCCCGACAGGGGATGGAAGAGACCCAGTACTTC

v_call: TRBV13
d_call: -
clone_size: few
j_call: TRBJ2-3
cdr3_aa: CASSFREEYTDTQYF
cdr3_nt: TGTGCCAGCAGCTTCAGGGAGGAATACACAGATACGCAGTATTTT